The 15 T cell receptor beta chains below come from one sample, sequenced in a study of cytomegalovirus exposure and HLA in healthy donors. The study ran its PCR with 60 Vbeta and 13 Jbeta primers. TCRdb's copy holds only in-frame clones and misses some; the assay was immunoSEQ multiplex PCR. The sample lists more than 110,000 clones; about 10% were seen once. Sequenced input: PBMCs. All receptors derive from a man between 45 and 60 years old in good health and CMV-seronegative.

This clone was seen more than once but under ten times. This chain uses TRBV7-8 with TRBJ2-1; 7 positions match TRBD1. With V trimmed by 4 bases and J by 10 bases, 25 bases remained unmatched. The CDR3 is 19 residues long. CDR1 SGHVS and CDR2 FQNEAQ come from the germline V gene. CDR3 sequence reads: CASSSFRIPTGRPTGEQFF. CDR3 DNA sequence: TGTGCCAGCAGCTCCTTCCGGATCCCGACAGGGCGCCCTACGGGGGAGCAGTTCTTC.

The rearrangement uses TRBV5-1 and TRBJ2-1; 9 nucleotides agree with TRBD2. CDR1 is SGHRS and CDR2 is YFSETQ in the germline V gene. This CDR3 has 15 amino acids. V dropped 4 bases and J dropped 4; count of bases not matched to a gene: 6. The CDR3 nucleotides are TGCGCCAGCAGCGAGACTAGCGGCGATTACAATGAGCAGTTCTTC. This gives the protein CASSETSGDYNEQFF. Full variable domain (outside the CDR3, taken from reference TRBV5-1 and TRBJ2-1): KAGVTQTPRYLIKTRGQQVTLSCSPISGHRSVSWYQQTPGQGLQFLFEYFSETQRNKGNFPGRFSGRQFSNSRSEMNVSTLELGDSALYLCASSETSGDYNEQFFGPGTRLTVL.

This clone showed up just a few times. The rearrangement links TRBV2 to TRBJ2-7; D gene ambiguous. The V gene lost 5 bases and the J gene lost 3 bases, with 11 bases spanning the gap. The CDR3 extends over 13 amino acids. Germline values: CDR1 SNHLY, CDR2 FYNNEI. In nucleotides, the CDR3 is TGTGCCAGCAGTCTGGTACAGAACTACGAGCAGTACTTC. Translating gives CASSLVQNYEQYF.

The chain joins TRBV11-3 to TRBJ2-2; 10 bases match TRBD1. The trim removed 5 bases at V and 2 bases at J, leaving 8 bases unmatched. The CDR3 is 17 amino acids. Looked up from germline, CDR1 is SGHNT and CDR2 is YENEEA. The CDR3: CASSNRGQGINTGELFF. Written as DNA, the CDR3 is TGTGCCAGCAGCAACAGGGGACAGGGGATCAACACCGGGGAGCTGTTTTTT.

This chain connects TRBV6-1 to TRBJ2-7; 7 bases map to TRBD1. There are 13 residues in the CDR3. Per the germline V gene, CDR1 is MNHNS and CDR2 is SASEGT. The J segment lost 7 bases and the V segment lost 6 bases, leaving 9 bases of the junction unmatched. The CDR3 loop is CASRITGVEEQYF. CDR3 coding DNA: TGTGCCAGCAGGATTACAGGGGTGGAAGAGCAGTACTTC.

The chain couples TRBV5-6 to TRBJ1-2, with D perhaps TRBD1 (6 bases). Germline V gene lookup returns CDR1 SGHDT and CDR2 YYEEEE. The CDR3 has 16 residues. Trimming left V 0 bases short and J 2 bases short, with 14 bases between. This chain's CDR3 is CASSLGRTASNYGYTF. DNA for the CDR3: TGTGCCAGCAGCTTGGGGCGGACAGCATCGAACTATGGCTACACCTTC.

The chain couples TRBV5-1 to TRBJ2-3; tentatively, D is TRBD1 (5 bases). Germline-derived CDR1 and CDR2 are SGHRS and YFSETQ. V was cut by 6 bases and J by 2 bases, with 13 bases left in between. The CDR3 is made up of 14 amino acids. The CDR3 region has the DNA TGCGCCAGCATGGACAAAGGGAACACAGATACGCAGTATTTT. Its translation: CASMDKGNTDTQYF.

V is TRBV5-1 and J is TRBJ2-7, with a weak D call TRBD1 (6 bases). Germline V CDR1 and CDR2: SGHRS, YFSETQ. The CDR3 is 13 amino acids. V was pared by 4 bases and J by 2 bases, with 10 bases between. The CDR3 nucleotides read TGCGCCAGCAGCGACAGGCCGCCCTACGAGCAGTACTTC. Residues: CASSDRPPYEQYF.

V is TRBV12-2 and J is TRBJ2-7; no check of the table's D call, TRBD2, against the DNA was made. TRBV12-2 is noted as a pseudogene. The CDR3 has 16 residues. This CDR3 is CASRFGLAGGGHEQYF. In nucleotides, the CDR3 is TGTGCAAGTCGCTTCGGACTAGCGGGAGGGGGCCACGAGCAGTACTTC.

The genes are TRBV11-3 and TRBJ2-7, with a possible D match to TRBD1 (5 bases). V lost 5 bases to trimming and J lost 5 bases, with 16 bases between them. Germline V gene lookup returns CDR1 SGHNT and CDR2 YENEEA. This CDR3 comprises 14 residues. CDR3 sequence (DNA): TGTGCCAGCAGCCTAGGGGCTTTGGGTGACGAGCAGTACTTC. It is translated as CASSLGALGDEQYF.

This clone appeared a few times. The chain combines TRBV6-5 with TRBJ2-7; D perhaps matches TRBD2 (6 bases). The CDR3 has 15 residues. The germline V gene has CDR1 MNHEY and CDR2 SVGAGI. The V end was cut by 5 bases, the J end by 5 bases, with 19 bases between. CDR3 bases: TGTGCCAGCAGTCCGACTAGGGTAAATAACCACGAGCAGTACTTC. Its protein product is CASSPTRVNNHEQYF.

The table lists this clone with a few counts. The chain employs TRBV27 and TRBJ1-1; 9 nucleotides line up with TRBD1. The CDR3 sequence is 14 residues long. Trimming removed 3 bases from V and 6 bases from J; junction bases left unmatched: 5. Germline CDR1 and CDR2: MNHEY and SMNVEV (reference sequence). CDR3 in amino acids: CASSFNRGPAEAFF. CDR3 bases: TGTGCCAGCAGTTTTAACAGGGGGCCCGCTGAAGCTTTCTTT.

This clone was counted a few times. The V gene is TRBV10-3, the J gene TRBJ1-5; D not resolved. The CDR3 is made up of 17 amino acids. Trimming took off 0 bases at V and 2 bases at J, with 14 bases between the two ends. The V gene's germline CDR1 is ENHRY and CDR2 SYGVKD. Here the CDR3 DNA reads TGTGCCATCAGTGAGTCAGGAGGTCGGTCTGGCAATCAGCCCCAGCATTTT. It encodes CAISESGGRSGNQPQHF.

The chain uses TRBV6-6 and TRBJ1-3; D is ambiguous. Trimming removed 0 bases from V and 1 base from J, with 7 bases in between. Germline CDR1 and CDR2: MNHNY and SVGAGI (reference sequence). The CDR3 is 15 amino acids. This CDR3 is CASSYSPRSGNTIYF. The CDR3 nucleotides are TGTGCCAGCAGTTACTCGCCGAGGTCTGGAAACACCATATATTTT.

The V call is TRBV18, the J call TRBJ1-1; D perhaps matches TRBD1 (5 bases). CDR1 and CDR2 (germline): KGHSH, LQKENI. This CDR3 spans 15 amino acids. V was pared by 3 bases and J by 0 bases, with 11 bases between. CDR3 region: CASSPEEGLNTEAFF. CDR3 nucleotide sequence: TGTGCCAGCTCACCTGAGGAGGGACTGAACACTGAAGCTTTCTTT.